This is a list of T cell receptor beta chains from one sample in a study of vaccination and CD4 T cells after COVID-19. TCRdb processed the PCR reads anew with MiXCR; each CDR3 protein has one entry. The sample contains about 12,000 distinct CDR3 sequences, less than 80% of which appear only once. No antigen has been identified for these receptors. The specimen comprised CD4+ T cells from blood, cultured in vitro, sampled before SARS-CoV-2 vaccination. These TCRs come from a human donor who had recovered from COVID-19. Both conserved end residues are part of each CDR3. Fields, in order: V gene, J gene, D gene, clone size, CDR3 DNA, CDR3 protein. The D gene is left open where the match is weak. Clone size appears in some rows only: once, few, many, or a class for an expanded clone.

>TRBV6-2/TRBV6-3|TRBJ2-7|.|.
TGTGCCAGCAGTCAGACTGGGTTCGGACGCGAGCAGTACTTC
CASSQTGFGREQYF
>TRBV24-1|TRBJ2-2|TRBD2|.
TGTGCCACCAGTGATTCCTTCGGGGGGGGCGGTAACACCGGGGAGCTGTTTTTT
CATSDSFGGGGNTGELFF
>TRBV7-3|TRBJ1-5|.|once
TGTGCCAGCAGCTTAAAGATTTCTCAGCCCCAGCATTTT
CASSLKISQPQHF
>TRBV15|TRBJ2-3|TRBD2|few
TGTGCCACCAGCAGATACCTAAGACTAGCGGGAGGGAGGGGGCCCACAGATACGCAGTATTTT
CATSRYLRLAGGRGPTDTQYF
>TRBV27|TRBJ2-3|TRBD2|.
TGTGCCAGCAGTGATATTAGCCCCTTCGGGAGGGCCTTCGTAACAGATACGCAGTATTTT
CASSDISPFGRAFVTDTQYF
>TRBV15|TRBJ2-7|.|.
TGTGCCACCAGCAGAGTGGACAACTCCTACGAGCAGTACTTC
CATSRVDNSYEQYF
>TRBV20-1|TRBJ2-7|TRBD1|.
TGCAGTGCGGGGAACAGGGGTTACGAGCAGTACTTC
CSAGNRGYEQYF
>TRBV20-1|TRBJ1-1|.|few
TGCAGTGCTAGAGGTCCCCGGTCCACTGAAGCTTTCTTT
CSARGPRSTEAFF
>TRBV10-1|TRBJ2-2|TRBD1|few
TGCGCCAGCAGTGAGTCGATCACAGGGGTAACCGGGGAGCTGTTTTTT
CASSESITGVTGELFF
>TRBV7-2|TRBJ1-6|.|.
TGTGCCAGCAGCTTGAACAGACTTAATTCACCCCTCCACTTT
CASSLNRLNSPLHF
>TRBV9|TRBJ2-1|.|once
TGTGCCTCGGCAGGGGTTACTAATGAGCAGTTCTTC
CASAGVTNEQFF